Listed below are T cell receptor beta chains from one sample, sequenced in a study of blood T cells in healthy people across ages. A single record per CDR3 protein comes from TCRdb applying MiXCR to the 5' RACE reads. The table lists roughly 1.9 million distinct CDR3 sequences, around 42% of them singletons. The sequenced sample consisted of blood. The source is a human donor in good health. The CDR3 runs from the conserved cysteine through the conserved F or W. Each record gives: J gene, clone size, D gene, V gene, CDR3 DNA, CDR3 protein. The D gene is left open where the match is weak. The listing skips clone size in some rows; elsewhere it reads once, few, many or a size class.

J: TRBJ1-1; size: many; D: .; V: TRBV7-9; DNA: TGTGCCAGCAGCCCCGAGGGGGATCTGATTAACACTGAAGCTTTCTTT; CDR3: CASSPEGDLINTEAFF
J: TRBJ2-5; size: .; D: .; V: TRBV5-1; DNA: TGCGCCAGCAGCCTGGGGTGGGTCCTCCAAGAGACCCAGTACTTC; CDR3: CASSLGWVLQETQYF
J: TRBJ2-5; size: .; D: .; V: TRBV11-2; DNA: TGTGCCAGCAGCTTAGATCTTAGTGAGAGTGGAGCTCAAGGGACCCAGTACTTC; CDR3: CASSLDLSESGAQGTQYF
J: TRBJ2-3; size: few; D: TRBD2; V: TRBV9; DNA: TGTGCCAGCAGCGCCGGAGCGGGGGGAACAGTAGATACGCAGTATTTT; CDR3: CASSAGAGGTVDTQYF
J: TRBJ1-1; size: .; D: TRBD1; V: TRBV20-1; DNA: TGCAGTGGGGACAGCGCCTCAAACACTGAAGCTTTCTTT; CDR3: CSGDSASNTEAFF
J: TRBJ2-5; size: .; D: TRBD1; V: TRBV20-1; DNA: TGCAGTTACCGACAGGGGGCTTTAGAGACCCAGTACTTC; CDR3: CSYRQGALETQYF
J: TRBJ1-2; size: .; D: .; V: TRBV12-5; DNA: TGTGCTAGTGGTTCATGGGGGAACTATGGCTACACCTTC; CDR3: CASGSWGNYGYTF
J: TRBJ1-2; size: .; D: TRBD1; V: TRBV29-1; DNA: TGCAGCGTTGAAGACTGGGGACAGGGAAACTATGGCTACACCTTC; CDR3: CSVEDWGQGNYGYTF
J: TRBJ2-7; size: .; D: TRBD1; V: TRBV3-1; DNA: TGTGCCAGCAGCCTGGGACAGCTCAGAACCCAGTACTTC; CDR3: CASSLGQLRTQYF
J: TRBJ2-5; size: .; D: .; V: TRBV5-1; DNA: TGCGCCAGCAGCCCGGACACCGGGGACGAGCAGTACTTT; CDR3: CASSPDTGDEQYF
J: TRBJ2-2; size: .; D: .; V: TRBV3-1; DNA: TGTGCCAGCAGCCAAGCCTTGGGGGCCGGGGAGCTGTTTTTT; CDR3: CASSQALGAGELFF
J: TRBJ2-1; size: .; D: TRBD2; V: TRBV12-3/TRBV12-4; DNA: TGTGCCAGCAGACCTCCACTAGCGAAATTCTACAATGAGCAGTTCTTC; CDR3: CASRPPLAKFYNEQFF
J: TRBJ1-4; size: few; D: .; V: TRBV27; DNA: TGTGCCAGCACCAGATCAACTAATGAAAAACTGTTTTTT; CDR3: CASTRSTNEKLFF
J: TRBJ2-7; size: .; D: .; V: TRBV4-1; DNA: TGCGCCAGCAGCCAAGAGAGGGTCCACGAGCAGTACTTC; CDR3: CASSQERVHEQYF
J: TRBJ2-7; size: .; D: .; V: TRBV10-3; DNA: TGTGCCATCAGTGGAGTAGGGGTCCACTCCTACGAGCAGTACTTC; CDR3: CAISGVGVHSYEQYF
J: TRBJ2-2; size: .; D: TRBD2; V: TRBV10-3; DNA: TGTGCCATCAGTCCCCTGGCGGGGGACACCGGGGAGCTGTTTTTT; CDR3: CAISPLAGDTGELFF
J: TRBJ2-1; size: .; D: TRBD2; V: TRBV20-1; DNA: TGCAGTGCTAGCCGGGGAGGGGATAGGGGCAATGAGCAGTTCTTC; CDR3: CSASRGGDRGNEQFF
J: TRBJ2-5; size: .; D: TRBD1; V: TRBV28; DNA: TGTGCCACCCTCCGGGGCAGACAGGGGGCAAGAGAGCAGTACTTC; CDR3: CATLRGRQGAREQYF
J: TRBJ2-7; size: .; D: TRBD2; V: TRBV20-1; DNA: TGCAGTGCTATCGGGACTAGCGGACCCTACGAGCAGTACTTC; CDR3: CSAIGTSGPYEQYF
J: TRBJ1-6; size: many; D: .; V: TRBV12-3/TRBV12-4; DNA: TGTGCCAGCAGTCCGGACCCAAATTCACCCCTCCACTTT; CDR3: CASSPDPNSPLHF
J: TRBJ2-2; size: .; D: .; V: TRBV7-2; DNA: TGTGCCAGCAGCCCCCGGCAGGGTCCCGGGGAGCTGTTTTTT; CDR3: CASSPRQGPGELFF
J: TRBJ1-2; size: .; D: .; V: TRBV20-1; DNA: TGCAGTGCTAGATCTGTAGGGACCCCTGGTTCTGGCTGCACCTTC; CDR3: CSARSVGTPGSGCTF